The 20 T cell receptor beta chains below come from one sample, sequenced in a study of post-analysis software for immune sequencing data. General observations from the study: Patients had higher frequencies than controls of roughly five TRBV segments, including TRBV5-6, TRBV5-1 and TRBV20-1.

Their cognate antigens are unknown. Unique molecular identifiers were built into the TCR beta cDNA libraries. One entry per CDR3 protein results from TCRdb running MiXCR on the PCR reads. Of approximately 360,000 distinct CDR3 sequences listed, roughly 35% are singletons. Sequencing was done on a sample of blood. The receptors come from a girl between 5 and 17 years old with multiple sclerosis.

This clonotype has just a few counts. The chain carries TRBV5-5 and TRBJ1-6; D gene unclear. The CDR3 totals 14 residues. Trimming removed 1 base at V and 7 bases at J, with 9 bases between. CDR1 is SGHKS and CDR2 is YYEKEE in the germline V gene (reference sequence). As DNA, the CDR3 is TGTGCCAGCAGCTTGAAGTTTGGAAATTCACCCCTCCACTTT. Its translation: CASSLKFGNSPLHF.

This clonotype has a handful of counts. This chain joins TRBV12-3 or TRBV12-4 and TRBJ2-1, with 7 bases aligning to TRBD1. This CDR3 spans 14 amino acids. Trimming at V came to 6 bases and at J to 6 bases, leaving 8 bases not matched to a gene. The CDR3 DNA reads TGTGCCAGCAGCTTCTTGGACAGGATCAATGAGCAGTTCTTC. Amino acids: CASSFLDRINEQFF.

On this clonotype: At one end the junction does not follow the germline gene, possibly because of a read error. The CDR3 sequence is CATGDPDPRHEKLFF. The CDR3 DNA follows: TGTGCCACCGGTGATCCGGACCCGCGGCATGAAAAACTGTTTTTT. This chain connects TRBV24-1 to TRBJ1-4; D ambiguous. The germline V gene encodes CDR1 KGHDR and CDR2 SFDVKD. CDR3 length: 15 amino acids.

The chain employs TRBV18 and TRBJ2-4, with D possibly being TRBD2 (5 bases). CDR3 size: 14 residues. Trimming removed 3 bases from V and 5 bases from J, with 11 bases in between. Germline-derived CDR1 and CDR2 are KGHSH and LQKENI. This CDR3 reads CASSPRTEENIQYF. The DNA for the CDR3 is TGTGCCAGCTCACCGAGGACGGAGGAAAACATTCAGTACTTC.

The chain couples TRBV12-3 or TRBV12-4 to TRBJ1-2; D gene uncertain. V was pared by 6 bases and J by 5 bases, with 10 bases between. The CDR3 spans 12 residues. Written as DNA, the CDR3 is TGTGCCAGCAGCATGACGGATTATGGCTACACCTTC. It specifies CASSMTDYGYTF.

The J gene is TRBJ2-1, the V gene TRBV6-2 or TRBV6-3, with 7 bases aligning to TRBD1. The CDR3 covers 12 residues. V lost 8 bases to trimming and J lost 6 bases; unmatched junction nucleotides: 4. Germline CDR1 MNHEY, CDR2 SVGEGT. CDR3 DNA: TGTGCCAGCCGGGACAGACCCAATGAGCAGTTCTTC. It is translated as CASRDRPNEQFF.

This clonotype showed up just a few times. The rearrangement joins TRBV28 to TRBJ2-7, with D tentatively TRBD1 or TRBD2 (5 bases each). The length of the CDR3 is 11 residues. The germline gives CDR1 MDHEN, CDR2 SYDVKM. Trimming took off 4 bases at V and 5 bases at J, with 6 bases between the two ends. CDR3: CASSWDDEQYF. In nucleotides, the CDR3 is TGTGCCAGCAGTTGGGACGACGAGCAGTACTTC.

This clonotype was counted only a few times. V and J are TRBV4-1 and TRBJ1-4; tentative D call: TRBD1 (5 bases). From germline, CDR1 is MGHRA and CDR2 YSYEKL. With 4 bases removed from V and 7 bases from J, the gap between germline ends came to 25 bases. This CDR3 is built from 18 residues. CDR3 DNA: TGCGCCAGCAGCCCACTTTGGGGGACGGGTCGAATCTTTGAAAAACTGTTTTTT. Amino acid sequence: CASSPLWGTGRIFEKLFF.

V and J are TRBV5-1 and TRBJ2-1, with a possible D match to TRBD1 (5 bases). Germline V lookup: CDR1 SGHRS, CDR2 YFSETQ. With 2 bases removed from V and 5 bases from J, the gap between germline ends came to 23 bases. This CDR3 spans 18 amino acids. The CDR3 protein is CASSFFRGSDNPNNEQFF. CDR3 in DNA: TGCGCCAGCAGCTTTTTTAGGGGATCAGACAACCCAAACAATGAGCAGTTCTTC. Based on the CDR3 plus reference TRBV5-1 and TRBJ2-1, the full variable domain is KAGVTQTPRYLIKTRGQQVTLSCSPISGHRSVSWYQQTPGQGLQFLFEYFSETQRNKGNFPGRFSGRQFSNSRSEMNVSTLELGDSALYLCASSFFRGSDNPNNEQFFGPGTRLTVL.

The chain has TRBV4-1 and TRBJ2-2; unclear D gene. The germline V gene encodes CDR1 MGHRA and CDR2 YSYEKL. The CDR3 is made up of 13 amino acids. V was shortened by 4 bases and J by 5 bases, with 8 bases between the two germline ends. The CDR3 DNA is TGCGCCAGCAGCCTGCTGAAGACCGGGGAGCTGTTTTTT. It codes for CASSLLKTGELFF.

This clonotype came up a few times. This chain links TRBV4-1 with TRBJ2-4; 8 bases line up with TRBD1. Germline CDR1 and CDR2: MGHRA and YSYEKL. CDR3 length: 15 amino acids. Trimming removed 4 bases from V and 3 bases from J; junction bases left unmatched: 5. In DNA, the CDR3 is TGCGCCAGCAGCCCGACAGGGGTTGGCAAAAACATTCAGTACTTC. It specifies CASSPTGVGKNIQYF.

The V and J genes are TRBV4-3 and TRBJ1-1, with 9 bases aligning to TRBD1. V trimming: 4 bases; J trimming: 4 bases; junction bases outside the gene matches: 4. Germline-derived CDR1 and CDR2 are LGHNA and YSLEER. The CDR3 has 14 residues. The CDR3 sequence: CASSPDRGITEAFF. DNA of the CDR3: TGCGCCAGCAGCCCGGACAGGGGAATCACTGAAGCTTTCTTT.

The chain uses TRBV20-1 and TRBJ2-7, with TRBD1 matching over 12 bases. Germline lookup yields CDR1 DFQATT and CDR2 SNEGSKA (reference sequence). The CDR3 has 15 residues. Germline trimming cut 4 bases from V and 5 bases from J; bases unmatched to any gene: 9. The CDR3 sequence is CSANLGTGGVNEQYF. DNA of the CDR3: TGCAGTGCTAACCTCGGGACAGGGGGCGTGAACGAGCAGTACTTC.

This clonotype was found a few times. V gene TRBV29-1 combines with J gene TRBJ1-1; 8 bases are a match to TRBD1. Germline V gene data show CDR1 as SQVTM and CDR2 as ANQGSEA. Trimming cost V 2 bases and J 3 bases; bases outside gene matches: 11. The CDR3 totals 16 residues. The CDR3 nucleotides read TGCAGCGTTGAATTGCAGCACAGGGGGTTTTACACTGAAGCTTTCTTT. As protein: CSVELQHRGFYTEAFF. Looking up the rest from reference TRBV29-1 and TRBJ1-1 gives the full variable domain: SAVISQKPSRDICQRGTSLTIQCQVDSQVTMMFWYRQQPGQSLTLIATANQGSEATYESGFVIDKFPISRPNLTFSTLTVSNMSPEDSSIYLCSVELQHRGFYTEAFFGQGTRLTVV.

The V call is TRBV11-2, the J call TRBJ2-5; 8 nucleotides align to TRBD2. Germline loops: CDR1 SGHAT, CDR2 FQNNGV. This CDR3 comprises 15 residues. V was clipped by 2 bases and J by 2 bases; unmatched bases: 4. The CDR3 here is CASSLISSGQETQYF. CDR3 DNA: TGTGCCAGCAGCTTAATTTCTAGCGGGCAAGAGACCCAGTACTTC.

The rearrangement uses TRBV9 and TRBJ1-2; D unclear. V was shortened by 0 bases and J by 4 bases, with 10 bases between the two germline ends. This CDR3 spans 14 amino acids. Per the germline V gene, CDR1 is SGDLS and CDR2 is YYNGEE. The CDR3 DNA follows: TGTGCCAGCAGCGTAGGGAGGACCCGCTATGGCTACACCTTC. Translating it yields CASSVGRTRYGYTF.

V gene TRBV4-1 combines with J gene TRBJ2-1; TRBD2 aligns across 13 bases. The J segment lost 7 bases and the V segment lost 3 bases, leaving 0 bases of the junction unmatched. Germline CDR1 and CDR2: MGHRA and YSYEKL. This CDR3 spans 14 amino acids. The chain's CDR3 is CASSQGLAGNEQFF. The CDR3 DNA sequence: TGCGCCAGCAGCCAGGGACTAGCGGGGAATGAGCAGTTCTTC.

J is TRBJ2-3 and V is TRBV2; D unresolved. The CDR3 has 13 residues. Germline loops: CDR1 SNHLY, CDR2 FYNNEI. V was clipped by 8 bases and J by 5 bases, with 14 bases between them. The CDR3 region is CASLLLLEDTQYF. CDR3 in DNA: TGTGCCAGCCTTCTCCTCCTAGAAGATACGCAGTATTTT.

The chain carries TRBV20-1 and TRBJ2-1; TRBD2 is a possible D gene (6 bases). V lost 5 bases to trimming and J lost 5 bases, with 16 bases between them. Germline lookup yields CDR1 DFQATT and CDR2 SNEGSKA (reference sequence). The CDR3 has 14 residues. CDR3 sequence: CSAAWTILNNEQFF. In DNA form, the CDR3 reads TGCAGTGCTGCATGGACTATCCTTAACAATGAGCAGTTCTTC.

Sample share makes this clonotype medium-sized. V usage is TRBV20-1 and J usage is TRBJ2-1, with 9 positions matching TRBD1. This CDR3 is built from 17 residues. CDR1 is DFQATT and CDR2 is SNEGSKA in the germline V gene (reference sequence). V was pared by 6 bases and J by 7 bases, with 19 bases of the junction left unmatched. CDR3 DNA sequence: TGCAGTGCCCCGCGAGGCCGCCGGGACAGGGAGGGGAATGAGCAGTTCTTC. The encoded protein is CSAPRGRRDREGNEQFF.